This TCR beta chain is drawn from a study of PD-1 blockade in classical Hodgkin lymphoma. Only in-frame clones appear in the TCRdb table, and some are missing; sequencing was by immunoSEQ multiplex PCR. The sample records roughly 32,000 clones, roughly four fifths being singletons. CDR3 length equals 16 residues. In germline, CDR1 is MNHEY, CDR2 SMNVEV (reference sequence). With V trimmed by 4 bases and J by 7 bases, 10 bases remained unmatched. This clone has only one observation. After autologous stem cell transplantation all patients relapsed, and prior brentuximab vedotin exposure differed between cohorts.

The V gene is TRBV27, the J gene TRBJ1-6; TRBD1 matches at 7 bases. This sequence was found in a human donor with classical Hodgkin lymphoma. The sequencing here drew on peripheral blood mononuclear cells (PBMCs), taken at baseline. The CDR3 sequence is CASSWAPQGKNSPLHF. CDR3 DNA sequence: TGTGCCAGCAGTTGGGCCCCACAGGGGAAGAATTCACCCCTCCACTTT.